The source of this T cell receptor beta chain is a study of early T cells in non-severe SARS-CoV-2 infection. Whole-study results and caveats: Private and CD4 specificities were missed by VDJdb matching, skewed to anti-spike CD8.

The CDR3 length is 16 residues. Germline assignment: CDR1 SGDLS and CDR2 YYNGEE. V was clipped by 0 bases and J by 1 base; unmatched bases: 3. About this clonotype: Its antigen is still unknown.

TCRdb re-called the 5' RACE reads with MiXCR, one entry per CDR3 protein. The sample shows around 52,000 distinct CDR3 sequences, roughly 10% of them seen only once. This receptor was identified in an adult who was a healthcare worker with PCR-confirmed SARS-CoV-2 infection or an uninfected control (not recorded which). This rearrangement joins TRBV9 to TRBJ2-2, with 7 bases identical to TRBD1. Sequenced: whole blood. In nucleotides, the CDR3 is TGTGCCAGCAGCGTAGGGAGGACAGGGAACACCGGGGAGCTGTTTTTT. Translated: CASSVGRTGNTGELFF.